This T cell receptor beta chain was recorded in a study of T cells after yellow fever vaccination. This clonotype has a handful of counts. Its antigen is as yet unknown. Findings and limits, study-wide: The booster response re-showed most primary clones: approximately 97% CD4, approximately 86% CD8.

TCRdb used MiXCR to reprocess the 5' RACE reads, holding one entry per CDR3 protein. The data contain about 580,000 distinct CDR3 sequences, 17% of them singletons. This CDR3 spans 15 amino acids. With 2 bases clipped from V and 9 bases from J, the junction kept 7 bases outside the gene matches. Sequenced material: PBMCs, taken roughly 5 days after the first yellow fever vaccination. This chain connects TRBV12-3 or TRBV12-4 to TRBJ2-1, with 10 bases matching TRBD2. The TCR was taken from a man younger than 30 who received the YFV17D yellow fever vaccine. The DNA for the CDR3 is TGTGCCAGCAGTTTATCCGCTAGCGGGGGTCCTGAGCAGTTCTTC. As protein: CASSLSASGGPEQFF.